Listed below are T cell receptor beta chains from one sample, sequenced in a study of cytomegalovirus exposure and HLA in healthy donors. Clones were sequenced by immunoSEQ multiplex PCR, and TCRdb holds only the in-frame ones, with some missing. The data contain almost 75,000 clones, just under 85% of them seen just once; the ten biggest clones take up less than 3%. Sequences were obtained from PBMCs. The receptors derive from a man between 25 and 39 years old in good health and CMV-seronegative. CDR3s leave out the opening cysteine and the closing phenylalanine or tryptophan. The D gene is left open where the match is weak.

cdr3_aa: ASTLLSNQPQH
v_call: TRBV18
j_call: TRBJ1-5
d_call: -

cdr3_aa: ASSLAWDSPGEQY
v_call: TRBV5-1
j_call: TRBJ2-7
d_call: TRBD1

cdr3_aa: AWSGPRLQY
v_call: TRBV30
j_call: TRBJ2-5
d_call: -

cdr3_aa: ARYGKLF
v_call: TRBV19
j_call: TRBJ1-4
d_call: -

cdr3_aa: ASRRRGQGVSPLH
v_call: TRBV27
j_call: TRBJ1-6
d_call: TRBD1

cdr3_aa: ASSLIPGVREKLF
v_call: TRBV5-1
j_call: TRBJ1-4
d_call: -

cdr3_aa: ASSFNGGGAYYGYT
v_call: TRBV28
j_call: TRBJ1-2
d_call: -

cdr3_aa: ASSRTQVNTEAF
v_call: TRBV11-3
j_call: TRBJ1-1
d_call: -

cdr3_aa: ASSQNIGVNYGYT
v_call: TRBV5-1
j_call: TRBJ1-2
d_call: -

cdr3_aa: ASSPLGGVSNQPQH
v_call: TRBV7-2
j_call: TRBJ1-5
d_call: -

cdr3_aa: ASSFGVEEKLF
v_call: TRBV5-5
j_call: TRBJ1-4
d_call: -

cdr3_aa: AWSFGGAQPQH
v_call: TRBV30
j_call: TRBJ1-5
d_call: -

cdr3_aa: ASSSLYRNQPQH
v_call: TRBV27
j_call: TRBJ1-5
d_call: -

cdr3_aa: ASSPDRTPRGAF
v_call: TRBV5-1
j_call: TRBJ1-1
d_call: -

cdr3_aa: ASSARGRTEAF
v_call: TRBV9
j_call: TRBJ1-1
d_call: TRBD1

cdr3_aa: ASSWREGAPNYGYT
v_call: TRBV7-9
j_call: TRBJ1-2
d_call: TRBD1

cdr3_aa: ASSWGSGNEQF
v_call: TRBV7-9
j_call: TRBJ2-1
d_call: -

cdr3_aa: ASSVARGGVGTDTQY
v_call: TRBV9
j_call: TRBJ2-3
d_call: TRBD2

cdr3_aa: ASSPGTAGSPLH
v_call: TRBV28
j_call: TRBJ1-6
d_call: TRBD1

cdr3_aa: ASSLGANYGYT
v_call: TRBV5-6
j_call: TRBJ1-2
d_call: -

cdr3_aa: ASSLMGGETQY
v_call: TRBV7-8
j_call: TRBJ2-5
d_call: TRBD2

cdr3_aa: ASEQYYGYT
v_call: TRBV28
j_call: TRBJ1-2
d_call: -

cdr3_aa: ASSLARKTSRPGSTGELF
v_call: TRBV5-1
j_call: TRBJ2-2
d_call: -

cdr3_aa: ATTWDRGTEAF
v_call: TRBV19
j_call: TRBJ1-1
d_call: TRBD1

cdr3_aa: ASSTYTPFEDHGYT
v_call: TRBV19
j_call: TRBJ1-2
d_call: -

cdr3_aa: ASSSRGSTNEKLF
v_call: TRBV5-1
j_call: TRBJ1-4
d_call: -

cdr3_aa: ASSPLAGPNNEQF
v_call: TRBV9
j_call: TRBJ2-1
d_call: TRBD2

cdr3_aa: SVEDRLRQETQY
v_call: TRBV29-1
j_call: TRBJ2-5
d_call: -

cdr3_aa: ASRSFGGLFSYEQY
v_call: TRBV11-3
j_call: TRBJ2-7
d_call: -

cdr3_aa: ASRSVGRVATGNEKLF
v_call: TRBV10-1
j_call: TRBJ1-4
d_call: -

cdr3_aa: ASSQSRGTEAF
v_call: TRBV14
j_call: TRBJ1-1
d_call: -

cdr3_aa: ASSATLASNEQF
v_call: TRBV9
j_call: TRBJ2-1
d_call: -

cdr3_aa: ASSSNWAYGNTIY
v_call: TRBV6-5
j_call: TRBJ1-3
d_call: -

cdr3_aa: ASSVRGSSGNTIY
v_call: TRBV9
j_call: TRBJ1-3
d_call: -

cdr3_aa: ASTTGTTSYEQY
v_call: TRBV5-1
j_call: TRBJ2-7
d_call: -

cdr3_aa: ACSGAMALNTEAF
v_call: TRBV30
j_call: TRBJ1-1
d_call: -

cdr3_aa: ASSVGTGNTEAF
v_call: TRBV7-6
j_call: TRBJ1-1
d_call: TRBD1

cdr3_aa: ASSGRDSSELF
v_call: TRBV5-1
j_call: TRBJ2-2
d_call: -

cdr3_aa: ASGTKGHNQPQH
v_call: TRBV2
j_call: TRBJ1-5
d_call: -

cdr3_aa: ASSSPRRRGNQPQH
v_call: TRBV6-6
j_call: TRBJ1-5
d_call: -

cdr3_aa: RAGGGYT
v_call: TRBV20-1
j_call: TRBJ1-2
d_call: -

cdr3_aa: ASSLVAVTDTQY
v_call: TRBV13
j_call: TRBJ2-3
d_call: -

cdr3_aa: AWSVGLFPGGLNTEAF
v_call: TRBV30
j_call: TRBJ1-1
d_call: -

cdr3_aa: ASRSRQTPYEQY
v_call: TRBV19
j_call: TRBJ2-7
d_call: -

cdr3_aa: ASQGRGRETQY
v_call: TRBV5-1
j_call: TRBJ2-5
d_call: -

cdr3_aa: ASSLGGASYGYT
v_call: TRBV7-3
j_call: TRBJ1-2
d_call: -

cdr3_aa: ASSPQNTGANVLT
v_call: TRBV4-3
j_call: TRBJ2-6
d_call: -

cdr3_aa: ASKWSSRVGYT
v_call: TRBV5-4
j_call: TRBJ1-2
d_call: -

cdr3_aa: ASNAGTGGAYEQY
v_call: TRBV19
j_call: TRBJ2-7
d_call: TRBD1